The 17 T cell receptor beta chains presented below share a single source sample, sequenced in a study of blood T cell repertoires in COVID-19. The protocol was immunoSEQ multiplex PCR, while the TCRdb copy is restricted to in-frame clones and leaves out a portion. The table lists fewer than 250,000 clones, about four fifths of them singletons. The sample consisted of peripheral blood. The source of these receptors is a man in his 60s with acute or convalescent COVID-19.

The CDR3 DNA reads TGTGCCAGTAGTATCCGAGGCTCCACTGAAGCTTTCTTT. This gives the protein CASSIRGSTEAFF. The J gene is TRBJ1-1, the V gene TRBV19, with D uncertain. Germline V lookup: CDR1 LNHDA, CDR2 SQIVND (reference sequence). The CDR3 is made up of 13 amino acids. Trimming left V 3 bases short and J 4 bases short, with 9 bases between.

The chain carries TRBV11-3 and TRBJ2-1, with TRBD2 matching 8 bases. This CDR3 has 13 amino acids. Germline V gene sequence: CDR1 SGHNT, CDR2 YENEEA. After removal of 2 bases from V and 8 bases from J, the junction contained 2 bases not matched to a gene. In DNA, the CDR3 is TGTGCCAGCAGCTTACTAGCGGGTTATGAGCAGTTCTTC. It codes for CASSLLAGYEQFF.

DNA of the CDR3: TGTGCCAGCAGAACAACAGGGGGGGAGAGCACTGAAGCTTTCTTT. Translated: CASRTTGGESTEAFF. The chain has TRBV7-9 and TRBJ1-1, with TRBD1 matching 8 bases. Germline loops: CDR1 SEHNR, CDR2 FQNEAQ (reference sequence). V trimming: 6 bases; J trimming: 4 bases; junction bases outside the gene matches: 10. This CDR3 region has 15 residues.

This clone was observed a single time. The CDR3: CASSWLAGRVNEQFF. CDR3 coding DNA: TGTGCCAGCAGTTGGCTAGCGGGACGGGTGAATGAGCAGTTCTTC. This chain uses TRBV2 with TRBJ2-1; 9 bases fit TRBD2. Germline trimming cut 5 bases from V and 7 bases from J; bases unmatched to any gene: 9. The germline gives CDR1 SNHLY, CDR2 FYNNEI. The CDR3 covers 15 residues. Using reference TRBV2 and TRBJ2-1 for the parts outside the CDR3, the full variable domain is EPEVTQTPSHQVTQMGQEVILRCVPISNHLYFYWYRQILGQKVEFLVSFYNNEISEKSEIFDDQFSVERPDGSNFTLKIRSTKLEDSAMYFCASSWLAGRVNEQFFGPGTRLTVL.

This clone was counted a few times. The gene calls are TRBV6-5 and TRBJ1-6; perhaps TRBD1 as D (6 bases). Germline assignment: CDR1 MNHEY and CDR2 SVGAGI. The V end was cut by 2 bases, the J end by 6 bases, with 14 bases between. The CDR3 length is 16 residues. The CDR3 bases are TGTGCCAGCAGTTACCTAGGCGGCAGGGGTAATTCACCCCTCCACTTT. Amino acid sequence: CASSYLGGRGNSPLHF.

V and J are TRBV11-2 and TRBJ1-1, with D unresolved. Deletions cut 2 bases from V and 3 bases from J, with 10 bases between. The CDR3 covers 14 residues. CDR1 and CDR2 from the germline V gene are SGHAT and FQNNGV. DNA of the CDR3: TGTGCCAGCAGCTTATTCGGTCGAGACACTGAAGCTTTCTTT. Translating gives CASSLFGRDTEAFF.

CDR3 bases: TGTGCCAGCAGGCTATGGCGGGAGAACAATGAGCAGTTCTTC. It codes for CASRLWRENNEQFF. The gene calls are TRBV2 and TRBJ2-1; 7 positions agree with TRBD2. Trimming cost V 6 bases and J 5 bases; bases outside gene matches: 7. The CDR3 contains 14 residues. Germline CDR1 and CDR2: SNHLY and FYNNEI.

The chain recombines TRBV7-3 with TRBJ2-1; 8 bases align to TRBD1. Trimming at V came to 4 bases and at J to 2 bases, leaving 4 bases not matched to a gene. From germline, CDR1 is SGHTA and CDR2 FQGTGA. The CDR3 covers 15 residues. The CDR3 sequence: CASSSGTGTYNEQFF. For the CDR3, the DNA is TGTGCCAGCAGCTCCGGGACAGGCACCTACAATGAGCAGTTCTTC.

The chain combines TRBV11-2 with TRBJ1-6; D is undetermined. Germline V CDR1 and CDR2: SGHAT, FQNNGV. There are 13 residues in the CDR3. Between the trimmed V and J ends, which lost 5 bases and 8 bases, there was a span of 10 bases. The CDR3 spells CASSHPGDSPLHF. CDR3 nucleotide sequence: TGTGCCAGCAGCCACCCCGGGGATTCACCCCTCCACTTT.

V usage is TRBV6-5 and J usage is TRBJ2-1; 10 bases map to TRBD1. From germline, CDR1 is MNHEY and CDR2 SVGAGI. The CDR3 loop spans 15 amino acids. After removal of 6 bases from V and 7 bases from J, the junction contained 9 bases not matched to a gene. CDR3 region: CASRPVTGGRNEQFF. DNA for the CDR3: TGTGCCAGCAGGCCCGTGACAGGGGGCAGAAATGAGCAGTTCTTC.

This sequence joins TRBV6-2 or TRBV6-3 and TRBJ2-3; possibly TRBD2 for D (5 bases). The CDR3 spans 12 residues. V was trimmed by 5 bases and J by 6 bases, leaving 9 bases between them. Germline CDR1 is MNHEY and CDR2 is SVGEGT. The CDR3 is CASSPLGDTQYF. In DNA, the CDR3 is TGTGCCAGCAGTCCACTAGGCGATACGCAGTATTTT.

The chain joins TRBV12-3 or TRBV12-4 to TRBJ2-1; 11 bases are a match to TRBD1. CDR3 length equals 12 residues. With 6 bases clipped from V and 15 bases from J, the junction kept 7 bases outside the gene matches. The CDR3 coding sequence is TGTGCCAGCAGCCCGGGGACAGGGGGACCGTTCTTC. It codes for CASSPGTGGPFF.

The rearrangement joins TRBV24-1 to TRBJ2-1; the match to TRBD1 covers 8 bases. J gave up 3 bases and V 7 bases, and 7 bases lay outside the gene matches. The CDR3 contains 15 residues. From germline, CDR1 is KGHDR and CDR2 SFDVKD. CDR3 in amino acids: CATRSGTGNYNEQFF. CDR3 DNA sequence: TGTGCCACCAGATCCGGGACAGGCAACTACAATGAGCAGTTCTTC.

The sample holds a few counts of this clone. The CDR3 loop is CASSRGTSGRSTDTQYF. The CDR3 nucleotides read TGTGCCAGCAGTCGGGGGACTAGCGGACGTAGCACAGATACGCAGTATTTT. This chain connects TRBV6-2 or TRBV6-3 to TRBJ2-3; 11 bases are a match to TRBD2. This CDR3 has 17 amino acids. Germline V gene data show CDR1 as MNHEY and CDR2 as SVGEGT. Germline trimming cut 5 bases from V and 0 bases from J; bases unmatched to any gene: 7.

The J gene is TRBJ1-5, the V gene TRBV21-1; TRBD1 reflects the table's D call only, with no check against the DNA. TRBV21-1 is a known pseudogene. This CDR3 is 15 amino acids long. The CDR3, as DNA: TGTGCCAGCAGCAAAAAGGGGGACAATCGTCAGCCCCAGCATTTT. The encoded protein is CASSKKGDNRQPQHF.

The chain links TRBV5-1 to TRBJ2-2; weak D call: TRBD2 (6 bases). Germline lookup yields CDR1 SGHRS and CDR2 YFSETQ. Trimming shortened V by 6 bases and J by 3 bases, and 18 bases separated the two germline ends. The CDR3 runs 16 residues. The CDR3 reads CASKAGPVGDTGELFF. CDR3 nucleotide sequence: TGCGCCAGCAAGGCGGGGCCTGTAGGGGACACCGGGGAGCTGTTTTTT.

This clone has only a few counts. The rearrangement uses TRBV6-5 and TRBJ1-2, with a weak D call TRBD1 (5 bases). This CDR3 has 16 residues. Deletions cut 0 bases from V and 4 bases from J, with 15 bases between. Per the germline V gene, CDR1 is MNHEY and CDR2 is SVGAGI. The CDR3 DNA reads as TGTGCCAGCAGTTACTCGGGAGGGGCCGCCATCTATGGCTACACCTTC. Protein: CASSYSGGAAIYGYTF.